This entry is about one T cell receptor (beta chain). This entry is derived from a study of blood T cell repertoires in COVID-19. V was trimmed by 2 bases and J by 1 base, leaving 15 bases between them. Germline CDR1 and CDR2: KGHSH and LQKENI. CDR3 length: 18 residues. In the original processing: Scientists estimated how many nucleated cells there were by amplifying reference gene primers. Clones were sequenced by immunoSEQ multiplex PCR, and TCRdb holds only the in-frame ones, with some missing. V and J calls and clone size are copied from that table; D and trimming were computed from the DNA. The data contain roughly 300,000 clones, more than 90% of them singletons.

Source material: PBMCs or T cells enriched from blood (not recorded which). This chain links TRBV18 with TRBJ2-6; tentative D call: TRBD1 (5 bases). This clonotype was sampled from a woman between 25 and 40 years old who had recovered from COVID-19. CDR3 sequence (DNA): TGTGCCAGCTCACCAGCGACAGCAACCCAATCTGGGGCCAACGTCCTGACTTTC. It encodes CASSPATATQSGANVLTF.